This T cell receptor beta chain was sequenced in a study of vaccination effects on CD4 cells after COVID-19. Expansion with viral peptide pools was applied to antigen-specific CD4+ T cells by the ViraFEST assay prior to sequencing. Scientists isolated CD4+ T cells after a roughly 9-day culture period ended. PCR confirmed that the person was infected with SARS-CoV-2 between March and December 2020. Wells of roughly 1.9 million PBMC each were grown with approximately 10 IU/ml IL-2 and 9 to 10 ug/ml peptides. Half-medium changes using IL-2 medium occurred on days 3 and 7. Repertoires were generated with immunoSEQ multiplex PCR, while TCRdb's copy carries only in-frame clones and drops some. In the table there are 70,000 or so clones, roughly 73% of which are singletons. J was trimmed by 7 bases and V by 2 bases; bases with no gene match: 11. Germline V CDR1 and CDR2: SGDLS, YYNGEE. The CDR3 is made up of 16 amino acids.

Turning to this clone: What it binds is not known.

This sequence was found in a human donor who had a prior SARS-CoV-2 infection. This chain links TRBV9 with TRBJ1-2; 10 bases align to TRBD1. This specimen was CD4+ T cells from PBMCs cultured with HIV peptides, taken before COVID-19 vaccination. Stated subset: HIV-1 Nef peptide pool negative control/reference culture. CDR3 sequence (DNA): TGTGCCAGCAGCGTTTTTCCGACAGGGGGCTTTGGTGGCTACACCTTC. Translated, it gives CASSVFPTGGFGGYTF.